At least ten counts were recorded for the clone carrying this T cell receptor beta chain. Its antigen is undetermined. TCRdb used MiXCR to reprocess the 5' RACE reads, holding one entry per CDR3 protein. Altogether under 20,000 distinct CDR3 sequences are present, about 6.5% being singletons, with the ten largest covering 20% to 25%. Time point specified: sample taken at primary tumor resection. The donors were about 67 patients with non-small cell lung cancer that was early-stage and untreated. Material for sequencing was whole RNA from tumor, nontumor lung or frozen PBMC, left unsorted. The data originate from a study of spatial heterogeneity in lung cancer. About the research overall: The mean occurrence of each unique TCR and UMI combination in raw reads exceeded 9.5.

Study results and limitations: How many expanded intratumoral alpha and beta TCRs were present tracked the tumor mutation count, which was a count of nonsynonymous mutations. Estimation of coverage gave values of 6.5% to 7.5% for alpha and around 14% for beta chains in tumor T cells.

The TCR originated in a female donor with early-stage non-small cell lung cancer. Material: lung tumor tissue, obtained at surgery.

CDR3 nucleotide sequence: TGTGCCAGCAGTTTCTTAAGCAATCAGCCCCAGCATTTT. This translates into CASSFLSNQPQHF. The chain is built from TRBV27 and TRBJ1-5; D remains ambiguous. Germline V gene data show CDR1 as MNHEY and CDR2 as SMNVEV (reference sequence). This CDR3 region has 13 residues. V was shortened by 3 bases and J by 1 base, with 4 bases between the two germline ends.